These 21 T cell receptor beta chains came from one sample sequenced in a study of regulatory T cells in long-lasting Graves disease. Time point in this sample: newly diagnosed GD, antithyroid drugs for less than 3 months. Extracted PBMC RNA gave rise to the TCR library. Relying on iRepertoire HTBI primers and Arm-PCR of CDR3 regions, the team built TCR beta libraries. Each CDR3 protein gets one entry after TCRdb re-called the multiplex PCR reads with MiXCR. The repertoire holds over 200,000 distinct CDR3 sequences, 15% to 20% seen once, with roughly 23% in the top ten. The sample was peripheral blood mononuclear cells (PBMCs), taken at new diagnosis, from a patient treated with antithyroid drugs. The receptors stem from a female donor with Graves disease.

This clonotype was recorded many times. The V and J genes are TRBV12-5 and TRBJ1-1, with D possibly TRBD1 on 5 matching bases. V lost 1 base and J 3 bases, leaving 9 bases between the germline ends. Germline CDR1 is LGHNT and CDR2 is FRNRAP. This CDR3 comprises 14 residues. CDR3 in amino acids: CASGLGQIHTEAFF. The CDR3 nucleotides read TGTGCTAGTGGTTTGGGACAGATACACACTGAAGCTTTCTTT.

In this sample, this clonotype turned up a few times. The chain links TRBV19 to TRBJ2-3, with D possibly matching TRBD1 (6 bases). The germline V gene has CDR1 LNHDA and CDR2 SQIVND (reference sequence). Trimming removed 4 bases at V and 0 bases at J, with 20 bases between. This CDR3 contains 18 residues. DNA for the CDR3: TGTGCCAGTAGTACAGATTCCACGGCCAGGGGTAGCACAGATACGCAGTATTTT. Translation gives CASSTDSTARGSTDTQYF. Drawing the rest from reference TRBV19 and TRBJ2-3, the complete variable domain is DGGITQSPKYLFRKEGQNVTLSCEQNLNHDAMYWYRQDPGQGLRLIYYSQIVNDFQKGDIAEGYSVSREKKESFPLTVTSAQKNPTAFYLCASSTDSTARGSTDTQYFGPGTRLTVL.

This clonotype has at least ten counts. V is TRBV18 and J is TRBJ2-3; D is perhaps TRBD2 (5 bases). V lost 3 bases, J lost 4 bases, and 11 bases lay in between. The CDR3 loop spans 14 amino acids. The germline gives CDR1 KGHSH, CDR2 LQKENI. CDR3 coding DNA: TGTGCCAGCTCACCTTATACTAGTTCAGATACGCAGTATTTT. Amino acids: CASSPYTSSDTQYF.

Many counts were recorded for this clonotype. The chain employs TRBV9 and TRBJ2-1; TRBD2 matches 7 bases. Per germline, CDR1 SGDLS and CDR2 YYNGEE. CDR3 size: 13 residues. The V and J ends lost 3 bases and 5 bases, in that order; junction bases with no gene match: 2. For the CDR3, the DNA is TGTGCCAGCAGCGGAACTAGCGACAATGAGCAGTTCTTC. Translated, it gives CASSGTSDNEQFF. Variable domain in full (rest from reference TRBV9 and TRBJ2-1): DSGVTQTPKHLITATGQRVTLRCSPRSGDLSVYWYQQSLDQGLQFLIQYYNGEERAKGNILERFSAQQFPDLHSELNLSSLELGDSALYFCASSGTSDNEQFFGPGTRLTVL.

This clonotype occurred many times. This chain connects TRBV11-2 to TRBJ1-5; D uncertain. Trimming took 2 bases from V and 7 from J, leaving 12 bases between them. This CDR3 is built from 14 residues. The V gene's germline CDR1 is SGHAT and CDR2 FQNNGV. The CDR3 DNA reads TGTGCCAGCAGCTTAAATTCCGGTGGCCAGCCCCAGCATTTT. This sequence encodes CASSLNSGGQPQHF.

This clonotype was seen only a few times. The CDR3 loop is CASSIQKSTDTQYF. DNA for the CDR3: TGTGCCAGTAGTATACAGAAAAGCACAGATACGCAGTATTTT. V and J are TRBV19 and TRBJ2-3; no firm D call. Trimming took 2 bases from V and 0 from J, leaving 6 bases between them. Looked up from germline, CDR1 is LNHDA and CDR2 is SQIVND (reference sequence). This CDR3 contains 14 residues.

This clonotype was seen repeatedly, ten times or more. The rearrangement uses TRBV9 and TRBJ1-1; the D is unclear. The CDR3 has 14 residues. The germline gives CDR1 SGDLS, CDR2 YYNGEE. V lost 0 bases and J lost 1, with 7 bases in between. Here the CDR3 DNA reads TGTGCCAGCAGCGTAGTGACGGGGAACACTGAAGCTTTCTTT. Translating gives CASSVVTGNTEAFF.

This clonotype has a handful of counts. This likely reflects a read error, since a far larger clone is one base away. V usage is TRBV6-2 or TRBV6-3 and J usage is TRBJ2-3; 9 bases are a match to TRBD2. The J call may be wrong; the DNA end is better matched by TRBJ2-7. Germline lookup yields CDR1 MNHEY and CDR2 SVGEGT. The CDR3 covers 13 residues. The CDR3 spells CASEQRGAHEQYF. In nucleotides, the CDR3 is TGTGCCAGCGAGCAGCGGGGGGCCCACGAGCAGTACTTC.

The CDR3 region has the DNA TGTGCCAGCAACTCTACTGACAGGGAGTGGGAGACCCAGTACTTC. Its translation is CASNSTDREWETQYF. V is TRBV13 and J is TRBJ2-5; 7 bases agree with TRBD1. The CDR3 spans 15 residues. Per germline, CDR1 PRHDT and CDR2 FYEKMQ (reference sequence). After removal of 7 bases from V and 5 bases from J, the junction contained 13 bases not matched to a gene.

This clonotype was seen more than once but under ten times. The J gene is TRBJ2-1, the V gene TRBV29-1, with D unclear. Between the trimmed V and J ends, which lost 5 bases and 4 bases, there was a span of 30 bases. The CDR3 totals 19 residues. Germline V gene data show CDR1 as SQVTM and CDR2 as ANQGSEA. CDR3 sequence reads: CSVRLPVSISKWGYNEQFF. The CDR3 DNA reads as TGCAGCGTTCGTCTTCCAGTATCTATTAGTAAGTGGGGATACAATGAGCAGTTCTTC.

The V call is TRBV6-2 or TRBV6-3, the J call TRBJ2-5, with TRBD2 matching 14 bases. V lost 6 bases to trimming and J lost 0 bases; unmatched junction nucleotides: 12. CDR1 is MNHEY, CDR2 SVGEGT, per germline. CDR3 length equals 19 residues. The CDR3: CASRGSKGGLAGDQETQYF. CDR3 DNA sequence: TGTGCCAGCAGAGGGAGCAAGGGGGGACTAGCGGGAGACCAAGAGACCCAGTACTTC.

This clonotype was picked up many times. This chain links TRBV6-5 with TRBJ1-1, with D perhaps matching TRBD1 (6 bases). V gave up 0 bases and J gave up 1 base, with 9 bases separating them. This CDR3 contains 15 residues. Germline values: CDR1 MNHEY, CDR2 SVGAGI. The CDR3 DNA follows: TGTGCCAGCAGTTACTCGGGGGGGCCGAACACTGAAGCTTTCTTT. As protein: CASSYSGGPNTEAFF.

This clonotype came up many times. Compared with germline, one end of the junction differs, possibly owing to a read error. V is TRBV5-1 and J is TRBJ1-1, with 11 bases identical to TRBD1. Germline CDR1 SGHRS, CDR2 YFSETQ. The CDR3 contains 14 residues. The CDR3 bases are TGTGCCAGCAGCTCGGGACAGGGGGGGACTGAAGCTTTCTTT. Residues: CASSSGQGGTEAFF.

The chain recombines TRBV11-1 with TRBJ2-7; D call uncertain. The CDR3 totals 14 residues. The V end was cut by 5 bases, the J end by 5 bases, with 16 bases between. Germline CDR1 is SGHAT and CDR2 is FQDESV (reference sequence). The CDR3 region has the DNA TGTGCCAGCAGCCCCCTTGGGCTAGTCCACGAGCAGTACTTC. This sequence encodes CASSPLGLVHEQYF.

The table lists this clonotype with a few counts. The rearrangement links TRBV6-2 or TRBV6-3 to TRBJ2-3; D is ambiguous. The germline gives CDR1 MNHEY, CDR2 SVGEGT. The V end was cut by 5 bases, the J end by 5 bases, with 14 bases between. This CDR3 region has 14 residues. Here the CDR3 reads CASSEARSQDTQYF. The CDR3 DNA reads TGTGCCAGCAGTGAAGCGAGGTCGCAAGATACGCAGTATTTT.

This clonotype has more than one count but fewer than ten. The chain recombines TRBV28 with TRBJ2-3, with 7 nucleotides matching TRBD1. Germline-derived CDR1 and CDR2 are MDHEN and SYDVKM. V was clipped by 6 bases and J by 2 bases; unmatched bases: 8. The CDR3 is 15 amino acids. CDR3 amino acids: CASRASTGLTDTQYF. Here the CDR3 DNA reads TGTGCCAGCAGGGCTTCGACAGGGCTCACAGATACGCAGTATTTT.

This clonotype was seen many times. This sequence joins TRBV30 and TRBJ2-7, with 8 nucleotides matching TRBD2. The V gene end was trimmed by 6 bases and the J gene end by 3 bases; junction bases not matched to a gene: 4. Looked up from germline, CDR1 is GTSNPN and CDR2 is SVGIG (reference sequence). CDR3 length equals 12 residues. As DNA, the CDR3 is TGTGCCTGCTCCGGGGGGGGCTACGAGCAGTACTTC. Protein: CACSGGGYEQYF. Drawing the rest from reference TRBV30 and TRBJ2-7, the complete variable domain is SQTIHQWPATLVQPVGSPLSLECTVEGTSNPNLYWYRQAAGRGLQLLFYSVGIGQISSEVPQNLSASRPQDRQFILSSKKLLLSDSGFYLCACSGGGYEQYFGPGTRLTVT.

At least ten counts were recorded for this clonotype. V usage is TRBV2 and J usage is TRBJ2-5, with 8 bases matching TRBD1. After removal of 1 base from V and 4 bases from J, the junction contained 5 bases not matched to a gene. The CDR3 is 15 amino acids. CDR1 is SNHLY, CDR2 FYNNEI, per germline. The chain's CDR3 is CASSEGTGIGETQYF. In DNA, the CDR3 is TGTGCCAGCAGTGAAGGGACAGGGATCGGAGAGACCCAGTACTTC. The entire variable domain, with the rest obtained from reference TRBV2 and TRBJ2-5, is as follows: EPEVTQTPSHQVTQMGQEVILRCVPISNHLYFYWYRQILGQKVEFLVSFYNNEISEKSEIFDDQFSVERPDGSNFTLKIRSTKLEDSAMYFCASSEGTGIGETQYFGPGTRLLVL.

This clonotype occurred a few times. Only one base separates this from a far larger clonotype, so it likely reflects a read error. The chain recombines TRBV4-2 with TRBJ2-7; 11 bases map to TRBD1. Germline V lookup: CDR1 LGHNA, CDR2 YNFKEQ. The CDR3 spans 14 residues. The CDR3 protein is CASSQRTGGYGQYF. The CDR3 region has the DNA TGTGCCAGCAGCCAACGGACAGGGGGCTACGGGCAGTACTTC.

Comment on this clonotype: A much more abundant neighbour one base away suggests this may be a read error. The CDR3 spells CGSSPGTFQETQYF. In DNA, the CDR3 is TGTGGCAGCAGCCCGGGGACTTTCCAAGAGACCCAGTACTTC. This chain uses TRBV3-1 with TRBJ2-1, with D tentatively TRBD2 (6 bases). The better agreement between TRBJ2-5 and the DNA end casts doubt on the J call. This CDR3 is built from 14 residues. Looked up from germline, CDR1 is LGHDT and CDR2 is YNNKEL (reference sequence).

This chain connects TRBV3-1 to TRBJ2-7, with 10 bases that match TRBD2. The CDR3 consists of 17 residues. Trimming removed 0 bases from V and 4 bases from J; junction bases left unmatched: 9. Germline V gene lookup returns CDR1 LGHDT and CDR2 YNNKEL (reference sequence). CDR3 sequence reads: CASSQDKSGRAGYEQYF. CDR3 DNA: TGTGCCAGCAGCCAAGATAAGAGCGGGAGGGCCGGGTACGAGCAGTACTTC.